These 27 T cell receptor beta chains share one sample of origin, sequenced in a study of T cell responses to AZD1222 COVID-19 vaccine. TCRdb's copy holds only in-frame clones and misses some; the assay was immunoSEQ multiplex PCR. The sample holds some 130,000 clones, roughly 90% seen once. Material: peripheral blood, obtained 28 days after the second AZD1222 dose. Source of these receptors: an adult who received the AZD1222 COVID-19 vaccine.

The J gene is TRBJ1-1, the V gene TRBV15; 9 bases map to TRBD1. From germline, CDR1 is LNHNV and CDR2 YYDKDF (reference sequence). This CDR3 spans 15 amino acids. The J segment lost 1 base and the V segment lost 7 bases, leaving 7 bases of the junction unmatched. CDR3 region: CATTPGQGRNTEAFF. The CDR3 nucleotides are TGTGCCACCACCCCGGGACAGGGACGGAACACTGAAGCTTTCTTT.

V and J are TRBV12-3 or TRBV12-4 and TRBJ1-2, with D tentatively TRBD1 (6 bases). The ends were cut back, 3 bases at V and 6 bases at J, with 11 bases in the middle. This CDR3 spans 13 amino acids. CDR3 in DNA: TGTGCCAGCAGTTTGGGGGGCGCGAATGGCTACACCTTC. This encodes CASSLGGANGYTF.

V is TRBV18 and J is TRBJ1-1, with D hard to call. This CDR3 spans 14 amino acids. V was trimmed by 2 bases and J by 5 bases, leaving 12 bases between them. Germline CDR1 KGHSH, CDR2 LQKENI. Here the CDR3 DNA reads TGTGCCAGCTCACCATCCCCTGAGGTGACTGAAGCTTTCTTT. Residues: CASSPSPEVTEAFF.

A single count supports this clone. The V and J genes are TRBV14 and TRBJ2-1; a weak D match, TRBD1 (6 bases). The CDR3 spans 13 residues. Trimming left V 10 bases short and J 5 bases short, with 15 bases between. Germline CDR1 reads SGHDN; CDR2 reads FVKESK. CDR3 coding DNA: TGTGCCACCAGTCCGGGGACACACAATGAGCAGTTCTTC. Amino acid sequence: CATSPGTHNEQFF.

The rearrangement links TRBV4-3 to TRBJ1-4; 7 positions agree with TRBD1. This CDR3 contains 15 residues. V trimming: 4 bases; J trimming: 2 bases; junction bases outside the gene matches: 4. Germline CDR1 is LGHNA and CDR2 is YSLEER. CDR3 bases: TGCGCCAGCAGCCGCTTAGGGGGCACTAATGAAAAACTGTTTTTT. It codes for CASSRLGGTNEKLFF.

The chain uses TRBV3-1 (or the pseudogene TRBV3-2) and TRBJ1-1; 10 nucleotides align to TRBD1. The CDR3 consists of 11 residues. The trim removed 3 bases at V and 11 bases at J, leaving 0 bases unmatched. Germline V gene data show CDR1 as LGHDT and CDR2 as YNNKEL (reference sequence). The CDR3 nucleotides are TGTGCCAGCAGCCAGGGACAGGGGGCTTTCTTT. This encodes CASSQGQGAFF.

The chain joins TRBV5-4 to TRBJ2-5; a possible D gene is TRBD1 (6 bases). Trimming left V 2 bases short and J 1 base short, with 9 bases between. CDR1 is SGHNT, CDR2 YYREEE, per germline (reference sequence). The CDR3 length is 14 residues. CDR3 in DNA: TGTGCCAGCAGCTTTGACAGGCTCCAAGAGACCCAGTACTTC. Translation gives CASSFDRLQETQYF.

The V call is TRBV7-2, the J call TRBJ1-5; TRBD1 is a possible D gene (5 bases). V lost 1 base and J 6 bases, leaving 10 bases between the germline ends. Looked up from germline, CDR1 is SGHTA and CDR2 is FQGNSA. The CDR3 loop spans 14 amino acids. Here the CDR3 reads CASSLVLGGQPQHF. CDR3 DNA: TGTGCCAGCAGCTTAGTGCTGGGGGGTCAGCCCCAGCATTTT.

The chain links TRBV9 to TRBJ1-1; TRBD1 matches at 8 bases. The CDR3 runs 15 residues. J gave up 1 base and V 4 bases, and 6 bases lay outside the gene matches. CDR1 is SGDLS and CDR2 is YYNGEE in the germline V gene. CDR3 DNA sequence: TGTGCCAGCAGCCTAACGACAGGGGCGAACACTGAAGCTTTCTTT. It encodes CASSLTTGANTEAFF. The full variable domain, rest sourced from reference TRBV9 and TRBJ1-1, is DSGVTQTPKHLITATGQRVTLRCSPRSGDLSVYWYQQSLDQGLQFLIQYYNGEERAKGNILERFSAQQFPDLHSELNLSSLELGDSALYFCASSLTTGANTEAFFGQGTRLTVV.

CDR3 loop: CSAPGVGEQYF. The CDR3 bases are TGCAGTGCCCCGGGAGTGGGCGAGCAGTACTTC. This chain uses TRBV20-1 with TRBJ2-7; D perhaps matches TRBD2 (6 bases). Germline loops: CDR1 DFQATT, CDR2 SNEGSKA (reference sequence). V lost 6 bases and J lost 6, with 12 bases in between. The CDR3 length is 11 residues.

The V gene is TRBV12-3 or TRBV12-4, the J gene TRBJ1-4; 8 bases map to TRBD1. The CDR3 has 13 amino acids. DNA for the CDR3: TGTGCTAGCGGGTCCAGGGGGCTCGAAAAACTGTTTTTT. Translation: CASGSRGLEKLFF.

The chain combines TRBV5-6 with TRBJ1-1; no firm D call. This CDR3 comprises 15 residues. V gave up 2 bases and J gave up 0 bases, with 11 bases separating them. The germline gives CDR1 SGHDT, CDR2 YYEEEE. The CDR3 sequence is CASSFSRVMNTEAFF. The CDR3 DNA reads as TGTGCCAGCAGCTTCTCCCGGGTGATGAACACTGAAGCTTTCTTT.

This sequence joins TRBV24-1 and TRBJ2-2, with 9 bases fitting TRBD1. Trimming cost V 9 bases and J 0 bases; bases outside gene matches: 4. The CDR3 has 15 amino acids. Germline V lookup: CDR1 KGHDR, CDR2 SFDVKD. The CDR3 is CATRGTGTNTGELFF. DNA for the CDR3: TGTGCCACCCGAGGGACAGGGACGAACACCGGGGAGCTGTTTTTT.

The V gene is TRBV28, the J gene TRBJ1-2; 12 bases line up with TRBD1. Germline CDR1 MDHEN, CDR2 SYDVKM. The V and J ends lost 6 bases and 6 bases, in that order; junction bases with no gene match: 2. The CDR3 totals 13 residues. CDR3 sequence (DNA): TGTGCCAGCAGCCGGGACAGGGGGCATGGCTACACCTTC. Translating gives CASSRDRGHGYTF.

CDR3 region: CASSPQSNQPQHF. DNA of the CDR3: TGTGCCAGCAGCCCTCAAAGCAATCAGCCCCAGCATTTT. The chain couples TRBV3-1 (or the pseudogene TRBV3-2) to TRBJ1-5; D unresolved. The CDR3 sequence is 13 residues long. The V and J ends lost 4 bases and 1 base respectively, with 5 bases between them. CDR1 and CDR2 (germline): LGHDT, YNNKEL (reference sequence).

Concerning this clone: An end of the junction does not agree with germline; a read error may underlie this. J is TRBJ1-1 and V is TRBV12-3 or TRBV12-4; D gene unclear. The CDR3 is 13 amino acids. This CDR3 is CASSIASSTEAFF. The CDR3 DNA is TGTGCCAGCAGTATAGCCTCGAGCACTGAAGCTTTCTTT.

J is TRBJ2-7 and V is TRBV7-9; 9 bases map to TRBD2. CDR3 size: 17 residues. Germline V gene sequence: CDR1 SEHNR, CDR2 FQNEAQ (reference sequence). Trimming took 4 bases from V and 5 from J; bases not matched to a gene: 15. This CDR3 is CASSSRSGSGVRDEQYF. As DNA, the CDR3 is TGTGCCAGCAGCTCCCGTAGCGGGAGTGGTGTTAGGGACGAGCAGTACTTC.

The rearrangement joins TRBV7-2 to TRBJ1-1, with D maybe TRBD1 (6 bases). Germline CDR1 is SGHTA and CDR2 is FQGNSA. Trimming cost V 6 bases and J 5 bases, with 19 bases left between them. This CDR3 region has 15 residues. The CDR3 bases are TGTGCCAGCAGTTCCCGGGGGGCTACAAGTACTGAAGCTTTCTTT. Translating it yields CASSSRGATSTEAFF. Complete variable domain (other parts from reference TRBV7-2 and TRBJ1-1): GAGVSQSPSNKVTEKGKDVELRCDPISGHTALYWYRQSLGQGLEFLIYFQGNSAPDKSGLPSDRFSAERTGGSVSTLTIQRTQQEDSAVYLCASSSRGATSTEAFFGQGTRLTVV.

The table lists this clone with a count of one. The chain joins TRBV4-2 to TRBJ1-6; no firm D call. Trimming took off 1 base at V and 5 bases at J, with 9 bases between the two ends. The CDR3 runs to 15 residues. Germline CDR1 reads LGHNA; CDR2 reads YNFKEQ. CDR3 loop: CASSQAGIHNSPLHF. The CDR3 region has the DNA TGTGCCAGCAGCCAAGCCGGGATCCATAATTCACCCCTCCACTTT.

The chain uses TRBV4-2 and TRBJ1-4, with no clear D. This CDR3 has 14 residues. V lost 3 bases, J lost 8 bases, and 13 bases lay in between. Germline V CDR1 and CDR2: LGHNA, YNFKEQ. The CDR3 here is CASSQDPVAEKLFF. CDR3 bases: TGTGCCAGCAGCCAGGACCCGGTGGCGGAAAAACTGTTTTTT.

The CDR3 sequence: CASSRTGYSNQPQHF. The CDR3 DNA sequence: TGTGCCAGTAGTAGGACAGGTTATAGCAATCAGCCCCAGCATTTT. The chain employs TRBV19 and TRBJ1-5, with 7 nucleotides matching TRBD1. This CDR3 is 15 amino acids long. The V gene's germline CDR1 is LNHDA and CDR2 SQIVND (reference sequence). V lost 4 bases, J lost 0 bases, and 3 bases stayed unmatched. The full variable domain, completed using reference TRBV19 and TRBJ1-5, is DGGITQSPKYLFRKEGQNVTLSCEQNLNHDAMYWYRQDPGQGLRLIYYSQIVNDFQKGDIAEGYSVSREKKESFPLTVTSAQKNPTAFYLCASSRTGYSNQPQHFGDGTRLSIL.

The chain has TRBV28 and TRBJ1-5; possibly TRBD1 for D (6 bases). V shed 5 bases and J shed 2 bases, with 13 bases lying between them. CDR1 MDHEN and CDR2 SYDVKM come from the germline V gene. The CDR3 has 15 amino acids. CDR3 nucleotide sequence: TGTGCCAGCAGTGGGGGGCAGGGCGGCAATCAGCCCCAGCATTTT. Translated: CASSGGQGGNQPQHF.

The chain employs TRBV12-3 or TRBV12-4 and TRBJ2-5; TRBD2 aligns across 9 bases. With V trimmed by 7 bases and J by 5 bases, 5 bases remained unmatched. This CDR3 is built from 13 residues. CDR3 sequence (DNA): TGTGCCAGCACCATAGCGGGAGTGGAGACCCAGTACTTC. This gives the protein CASTIAGVETQYF.

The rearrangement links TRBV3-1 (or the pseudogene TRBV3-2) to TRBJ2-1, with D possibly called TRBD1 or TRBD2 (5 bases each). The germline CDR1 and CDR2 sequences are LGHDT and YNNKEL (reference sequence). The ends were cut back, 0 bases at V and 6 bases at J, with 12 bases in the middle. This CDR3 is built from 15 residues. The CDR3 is CASSQDLAGSNEQFF. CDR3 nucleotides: TGTGCCAGCAGCCAAGATTTGGCAGGGAGCAATGAGCAGTTCTTC.

The CDR3 DNA follows: TGTGCCACCACCGGGGGGCGCATGAACACTGAAGCTTTCTTT. It yields the protein CATTGGRMNTEAFF. The rearrangement joins TRBV6-5 to TRBJ1-1; D might be TRBD1 (6 bases). The CDR3 sequence is 14 residues long. In germline, CDR1 is MNHEY, CDR2 SVGAGI. Deletions cut 10 bases from V and 0 bases from J, with 15 bases between.

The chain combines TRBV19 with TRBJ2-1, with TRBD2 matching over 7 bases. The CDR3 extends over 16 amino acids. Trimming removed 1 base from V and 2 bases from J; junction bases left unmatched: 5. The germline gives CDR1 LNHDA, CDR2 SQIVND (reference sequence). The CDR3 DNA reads TGTGCCAGTAGTATAGGGGCGGGAGTGCCCTACAATGAGCAGTTCTTC. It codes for CASSIGAGVPYNEQFF.

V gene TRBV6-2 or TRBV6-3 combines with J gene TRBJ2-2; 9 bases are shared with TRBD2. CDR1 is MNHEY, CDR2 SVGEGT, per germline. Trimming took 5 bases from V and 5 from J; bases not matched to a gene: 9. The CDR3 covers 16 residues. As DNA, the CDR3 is TGTGCCAGCAGTCACAGGACTAGCGCGATTACCGGGGAGCTGTTTTTT. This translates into CASSHRTSAITGELFF.